The entry that follows covers one T cell receptor (beta chain) sequence. The CDR3 sequence is 12 residues long. V was cut by 5 bases and J by 5 bases, with 8 bases left in between. Per germline, CDR1 SEHNR and CDR2 FQNEAQ (reference sequence). Profiling relied on immunoSEQ multiplex PCR, and the TCRdb table lists in-frame clones only, not all of them. The data contain about 110,000 clones, more than 65% of them singletons. This sample is drawn from a study of blood T cell repertoires in COVID-19. The wider study: Both acute and convalescent COVID-19 samples were obtained from the United States, Italy and Spain.

V usage is TRBV7-9 and J usage is TRBJ2-3; D uncertain. Sequencing was done on a sample of peripheral blood. This clonotype was obtained from an elderly woman with acute or convalescent COVID-19. The CDR3 loop reads CASSPEVDTQYF. CDR3 nucleotides: TGTGCCAGCAGCCCTGAGGTAGATACGCAGTATTTT.